Shown below are 3 T cell receptor beta chains from a single sample sequenced in a study of shared clonotypes between healthy human individuals. Assay: immunoSEQ multiplex PCR; the TCRdb copy retains only in-frame clones and omits some. There are about 2.1 million clones in the sample; around 93% occur only once, and over 1.5% lies in the top ten. The naive CD8 fraction comprised CD45RO-negative cells positively selected for CCR7 and excluded terminally differentiated effector memory CD45RA+ cells. The sample taken for sequencing was naive CD8+ T cells from PBMCs. The receptor source for this set is a man younger than 30 in good health. Some clones in this sample may be carry-over from other donors' samples.

Comment on this clone: This sample includes further DNA sequences coding for the same CDR3. CDR3 DNA sequence: TGTGCCAGCAGTTATTCGGGGGTCGAGCAGTACTTC. Residues: CASSYSGVEQYF. This chain connects TRBV6-5 to TRBJ2-7; weak D call: TRBD2 (6 bases). The CDR3 has 12 residues. Germline lookup yields CDR1 MNHEY and CDR2 SVGAGI. V was shortened by 3 bases and J by 6 bases, with 9 bases between the two germline ends.

The J gene is TRBJ1-1, the V gene TRBV27, with D perhaps matching TRBD1 (6 bases). Germline CDR1 and CDR2: MNHEY and SMNVEV (reference sequence). The V gene lost 3 bases and the J gene lost 5 bases, with 13 bases spanning the gap. The CDR3 contains 14 residues. CDR3 loop: CASSFTGAETEAFF. CDR3 sequence (DNA): TGTGCCAGCAGTTTTACGGGGGCCGAAACTGAAGCTTTCTTT.

The chain recombines TRBV19 with TRBJ2-4, with D possibly matching TRBD1 (6 bases). Germline V CDR1 and CDR2: LNHDA, SQIVND (reference sequence). The CDR3 is 17 residues long. The V gene lost 5 bases and the J gene lost 0 bases, with 17 bases spanning the gap. The CDR3 region has the DNA TGTGCCAGTAGTCCCCGGGACATCGGAATAGCCAAAAACATTCAGTACTTC. Its protein product is CASSPRDIGIAKNIQYF.